Below are 4 T cell receptor beta chains sequenced from a single sample in a study of blood T cells in healthy people across ages. A second PCR, run for roughly 7 to 12 cycles, used a sample-barcoded 5' primer plus a J-beta primer mix. One entry per CDR3 protein results from TCRdb running MiXCR on the 5' RACE reads. The data contain some 760,000 distinct CDR3 sequences, roughly 25% of them seen just once; the ten biggest clones take up 9.4%. These data also formed part of another study, on T cells of mothers and their children.

Sequenced input: blood. The receptors here all came from a boy between 10 and 17 years old in good health.

This clonotype was seen more than once but under ten times. The chain employs TRBV7-9 and TRBJ2-2; TRBD2 is a possible D gene (5 bases). Trimming took off 2 bases at V and 5 bases at J, with 15 bases between the two ends. Germline V gene lookup returns CDR1 SEHNR and CDR2 FQNEAQ (reference sequence). This CDR3 is 16 amino acids long. The CDR3 nucleotides read TGTGCCAGCAGCTTAACGGACTCTTGGGGAACCGGGGAGCTGTTTTTT. The encoded protein is CASSLTDSWGTGELFF.

This chain connects TRBV12-3 or TRBV12-4 to TRBJ2-1, with TRBD2 matching 10 bases. The CDR3 is made up of 15 amino acids. The ends lost 3 bases at V and 8 bases at J; junction bases unmatched: 7. The CDR3 protein is CASSFFSGGADEQFF. The CDR3, as DNA: TGTGCCAGCAGTTTTTTCAGCGGGGGGGCCGATGAGCAGTTCTTC.

The chain carries TRBV20-1 and TRBJ2-5; 8 nucleotides match TRBD2. The CDR3 has 13 amino acids. Germline V gene sequence: CDR1 DFQATT, CDR2 SNEGSKA (reference sequence). The trim removed 1 base at V and 5 bases at J, leaving 3 bases unmatched. The CDR3 DNA reads as TGCAGTGCTAGAGGCGGGGGGCCGGAGACCCAGTACTTC. Protein sequence: CSARGGGPETQYF.

This clonotype came up a few times. The J gene is TRBJ2-3, the V gene TRBV4-3; no reliable D call. Germline V CDR1 and CDR2: LGHNA, YSLEER. V dropped 1 base and J dropped 0 bases, with 8 bases sitting between them. The CDR3 runs 15 residues. The CDR3: CASSQVGESTDTQYF. The CDR3 region has the DNA TGCGCCAGCAGCCAAGTTGGGGAAAGCACAGATACGCAGTATTTT.